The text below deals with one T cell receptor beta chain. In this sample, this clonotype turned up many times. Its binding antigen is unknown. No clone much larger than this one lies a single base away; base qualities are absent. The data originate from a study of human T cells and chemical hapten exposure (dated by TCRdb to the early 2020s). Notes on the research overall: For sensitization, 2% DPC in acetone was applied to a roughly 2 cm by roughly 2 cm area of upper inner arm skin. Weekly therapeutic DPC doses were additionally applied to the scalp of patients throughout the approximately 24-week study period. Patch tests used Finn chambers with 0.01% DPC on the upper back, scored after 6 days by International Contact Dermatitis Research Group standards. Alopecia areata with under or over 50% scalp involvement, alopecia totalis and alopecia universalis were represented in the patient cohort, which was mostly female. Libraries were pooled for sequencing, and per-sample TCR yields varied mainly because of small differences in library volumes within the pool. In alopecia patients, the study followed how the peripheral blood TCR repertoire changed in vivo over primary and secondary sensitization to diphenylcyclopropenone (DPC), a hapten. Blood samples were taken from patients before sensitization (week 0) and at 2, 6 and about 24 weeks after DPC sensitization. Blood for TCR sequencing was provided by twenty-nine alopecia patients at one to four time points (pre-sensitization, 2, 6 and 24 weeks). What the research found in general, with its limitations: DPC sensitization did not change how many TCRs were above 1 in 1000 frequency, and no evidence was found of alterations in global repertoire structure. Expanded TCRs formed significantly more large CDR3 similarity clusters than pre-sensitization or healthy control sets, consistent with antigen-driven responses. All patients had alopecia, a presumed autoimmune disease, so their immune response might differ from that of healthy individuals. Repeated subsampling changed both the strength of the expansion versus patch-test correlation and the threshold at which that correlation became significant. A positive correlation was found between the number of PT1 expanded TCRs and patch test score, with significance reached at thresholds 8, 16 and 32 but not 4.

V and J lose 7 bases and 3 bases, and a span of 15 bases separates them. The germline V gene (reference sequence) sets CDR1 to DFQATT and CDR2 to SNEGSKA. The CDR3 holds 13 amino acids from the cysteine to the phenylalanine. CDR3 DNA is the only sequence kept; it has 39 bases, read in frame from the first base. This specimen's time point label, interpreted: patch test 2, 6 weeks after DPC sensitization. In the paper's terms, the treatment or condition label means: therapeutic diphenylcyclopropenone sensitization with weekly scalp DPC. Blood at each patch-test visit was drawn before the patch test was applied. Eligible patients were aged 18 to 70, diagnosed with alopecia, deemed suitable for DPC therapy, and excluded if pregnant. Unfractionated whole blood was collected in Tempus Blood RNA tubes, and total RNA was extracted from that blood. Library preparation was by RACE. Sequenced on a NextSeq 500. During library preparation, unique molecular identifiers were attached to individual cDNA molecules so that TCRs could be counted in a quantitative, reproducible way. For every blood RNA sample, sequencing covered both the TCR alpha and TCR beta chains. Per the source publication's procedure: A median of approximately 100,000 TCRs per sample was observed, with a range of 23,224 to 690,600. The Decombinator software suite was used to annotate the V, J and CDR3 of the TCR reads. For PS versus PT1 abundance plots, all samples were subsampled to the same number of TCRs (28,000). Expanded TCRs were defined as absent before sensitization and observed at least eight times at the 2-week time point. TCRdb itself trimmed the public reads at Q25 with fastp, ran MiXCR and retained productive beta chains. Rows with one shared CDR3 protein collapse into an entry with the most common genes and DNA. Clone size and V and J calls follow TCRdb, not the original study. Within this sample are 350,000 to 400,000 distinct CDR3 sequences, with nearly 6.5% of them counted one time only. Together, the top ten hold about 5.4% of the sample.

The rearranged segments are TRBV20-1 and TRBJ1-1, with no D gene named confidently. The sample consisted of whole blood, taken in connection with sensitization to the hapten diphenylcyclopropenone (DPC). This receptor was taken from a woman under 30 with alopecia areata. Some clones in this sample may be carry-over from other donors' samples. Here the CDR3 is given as CSVRALEDTEAFF. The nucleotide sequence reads TGCAGTGTTAGGGCCTTGGAGGACACTGAAGCTTTCTTT.